This T cell receptor (beta chain) comes out of a study of neurological immune-mediated disorders. TCRdb analysed the 5' RACE reads with MiXCR anew, one entry per CDR3 protein. The sample shows approximately 70,000 distinct CDR3 sequences, approximately 5% of them seen only once. The germline gives CDR1 SGHTA, CDR2 FQGNSA. CDR3 size: 13 residues. V was trimmed by 5 bases and J by 5 bases, leaving 12 bases between them. Points from the study as a whole: Patients with HTLV-1-associated myelopathy showed the most TCR clonal expansion. Those with multiple sclerosis showed the least, falling below healthy controls.

At least ten counts were recorded for this clonotype. Its target is not known. The V gene is TRBV7-2, the J gene TRBJ2-5; no definite D call. This sequence was found in a woman between 70 and 85 years old with multiple sclerosis. The sample taken for sequencing was PBMCs. The chain's CDR3 is CASSTPPWETQYF. The CDR3 DNA reads TGTGCCAGCAGCACGCCCCCTTGGGAGACCCAGTACTTC.